The following is a T cell receptor beta chain sequence with its context. The antigen this receptor binds is unknown. No per-base quality is available; no much larger clone lies one base away. The sample originates from a study of cytomegalovirus exposure and HLA in healthy donors (dated by TCRdb to the late 2010s). Concerning the study at large: A later analysis indicated that the roughly 130 validation repertoires were generated on the platform also employed for the 650 to 850 repertoires of the first cohort. To predict cytomegalovirus infection status, the study brought together high-throughput TCR immunosequencing, statistical association of individual TCRs with disease status, and machine learning. In addition to the first cohort of approximately 670 subjects, a separate validation cohort of 120 different subjects was used. The study aimed to test whether cataloging public T cell receptors could reveal signatures of past pathogen exposure. Broader findings and caveats from the paper: Of the cluster scores, 85% to 95% were above 0 in a later analysis, which found that TCRs clustered in the first cohort also tended to co-occur in the 120 or so validation repertoires. The classifier was reported to diagnose cytomegalovirus status with high specificity and sensitivity in both the original cohort and the validation cohort. Most TCR sequences were seen in very few donors, while some public TCRs were found in many individuals. It was suggested by the authors that the approach could potentially be generalized to other disease states and immunological phenotypes. In vitro tests confirmed that three of the cytomegalovirus-associated TCR beta chains recognize cytomegalovirus antigens. A later analysis had no HLA typing for the validation cohort, so co-occurrence there was scored across all 110 or so repertoires. The study gave a list of roughly 150 TCR beta chains associated with cytomegalovirus.

The receptor library was made with the immunoSEQ multiplex PCR assay. The authors' analysis ran thus. To diagnose cytomegalovirus status from the catalog of TCR beta chain sequences, a statistical classification framework was built. TCRdb limited this immuneACCESS table to in-frame rearrangements with V and J called. A share of clones is missing; checked studies link under half to unresolved V genes, and the rest is unexplained. For V, J and clone size, that table is used; D and trimming come from the DNA. The sample yields some 200,000 clones; about 89% were counted once. The top ten clones comprise about 7.7% of the sample. The donors belonged to the validation cohort of around 120 subjects, which was separate from the roughly 670-subject first cohort. The sample was PBMCs. The clonotype was recovered from a man younger than 45 in good health and CMV-seropositive.

The DNA is TGTGCCAGCAGTTTAGGGCGGGAGGAAGATACGCAGTATTTT. Its protein reads: CASSLGREEDTQYF. The chain employs TRBV28 and TRBJ2-3, and TRBD2 matches 8 of the central bases. Inclusive of the bounding cysteine and phenylalanine, the CDR3 is 14 residues long. Only CDR3 DNA remains: 42 bases, in frame from the first base. V loses 2 bases at its end and J loses 5 bases; junction bases beyond the gene matches: 3. The CDR1 and CDR2 encoded by the germline V gene are MDHEN and SYDVKM.